The rows below give T cell receptor beta chains drawn from one sample of a study of cytomegalovirus exposure and HLA in healthy donors. Generated by immunoSEQ multiplex PCR, the TCRdb table keeps only in-frame clones and is missing some. The data show almost 200,000 clones, around three quarters seen once. Sequencing used PBMCs. These receptors were obtained from a man aged 25-45 years in good health and CMV-seronegative. Each CDR3 is given with its conserved first and last residue. D genes are given only for firm matches. Clone size, where shown, is once, few, many, or a class for clones that have expanded.

>TRBV2|TRBD1|TRBJ1-5|19|NA
CASRDQPGQGVFSNQPQHF
TGTGCCAGCAGGGATCAACCGGGACAGGGGGTCTTTAGCAATCAGCCCCAGCATTTT
>TRBV30|NA|TRBJ1-5|15|NA
CAWSPYGGPNQPQHF
TGTGCCTGGAGCCCCTACGGGGGGCCGAACCAGCCCCAGCATTTT
>TRBV7-6|NA|TRBJ2-5|15|NA
CASSLVAGSIETQYF
TGTGCCAGCAGCTTAGTAGCCGGGAGCATAGAGACCCAGTACTTC
>TRBV7-7|NA|TRBJ1-1|15|NA
CASSSLGGLHTEAFF
TGTGCTAGCAGCTCTCTGGGGGGTTTGCACACTGAAGCTTTCTTT
>TRBV28|NA|TRBJ1-5|14|NA
CASSYTTGHQPQHF
TGTGCCAGCAGTTACACGACAGGTCATCAGCCCCAGCATTTT
>TRBV28|TRBD2|TRBJ2-7|16|NA
CASSFPGGGAGYEQYF
TGTGCCAGCAGTTTTCCCGGGGGAGGAGCGGGATACGAGCAGTACTTC
>TRBV11-2|TRBD1|TRBJ1-5|17|NA
CASSYQDRGRGNQPQHF
TGTGCCAGCAGCTACCAGGACAGGGGGCGCGGCAATCAGCCCCAGCATTTT
>TRBV4-1|TRBD2|TRBJ2-7|17|NA
CASSQTRLAGGPNEQYF
TGCGCCAGCAGCCAAACCAGACTAGCGGGAGGGCCCAACGAGCAGTACTTC
>TRBV19|NA|TRBJ1-5|15|few
CASSIAALFNQPQHF
TGTGCCAGTAGTATTGCGGCTCTGTTCAATCAGCCCCAGCATTTT
>TRBV11-2|TRBD2|TRBJ2-7|15|NA
CASSLGTSGNYEQYF
TGTGCCAGCAGCTTAGGGACTAGCGGAAACTACGAGCAGTACTTC
>TRBV7-9|NA|TRBJ1-6|16|NA
CASSLTVTREDSPLHF
TGTGCCAGCAGCTTAACGGTGACACGGGAGGATTCACCCCTCCACTTT
>TRBV11-2|TRBD2|TRBJ2-1|16|NA
CASSLDSSGRLHEQFF
TGTGCCAGCAGCTTAGATTCGAGCGGGAGGCTCCATGAGCAGTTCTTC
>TRBV23-1|NA|TRBJ1-2|11|NA
CASSPRVEHTF
TGCGCCAGCAGTCCTCGGGTGGAGCACACCTTC
>TRBV10-3|TRBD1|TRBJ1-1|14|NA
CAISDWTGVTEAFF
TGTGCCATCAGTGATTGGACAGGGGTTACTGAAGCTTTCTTT
>TRBV6-1|TRBD1|TRBJ1-4|16|NA
CASSVMGGTGIAKLFF
TGTGCCAGCAGTGTGATGGGGGGGACAGGGATCGCAAAACTGTTTTTT
>TRBV2|NA|TRBJ2-7|14|NA
CASSGPTHSYEQYF
TGTGCCAGCAGTGGGCCGACTCACTCCTACGAGCAGTACTTC
>TRBV5-1|TRBD2|TRBJ2-5|16|NA
CASSPGTSGRWETQYF
TGCGCCAGCAGCCCCGGGACTAGCGGGAGGTGGGAGACCCAGTACTTC
>TRBV27|TRBD2|TRBJ2-3|18|NA
CASSAGLAAQAFTDTQYF
TGTGCCAGCAGTGCGGGACTAGCGGCACAGGCTTTCACAGATACGCAGTATTTT
>TRBV28|TRBD2|TRBJ2-7|15|NA
CASSSLASGSYEQYF
TGTGCCAGCAGTTCCCTGGCTAGCGGGTCCTACGAGCAGTACTTC
>TRBV7-6|NA|TRBJ2-6|16|NA
CASSSRGAAGANVLTF
TGTGCCAGCAGCTCGAGAGGTGCGGCTGGGGCCAACGTCCTGACTTTC
>TRBV6-5|NA|TRBJ1-6|16|few
CASSLYPNTGNSPLHF
TGTGCCAGCAGTTTATATCCCAACACGGGTAATTCACCCCTCCACTTT
>TRBV5-1|TRBD1|TRBJ1-5|15|NA
CASSFSGGSNQPQHF
TGCGCCAGCAGCTTTTCAGGGGGGAGCAATCAGCCCCAGCATTTT
>TRBV6-5|TRBD1|TRBJ1-2|15|NA
CASSYSLGQGKGYTF
TGTGCCAGCAGTTACTCGTTGGGACAGGGGAAAGGCTACACCTTC
>TRBV11-2|NA|TRBJ2-6|16|NA
CASSLITGSGANVLTF
TGTGCCAGCAGCTTAATTACAGGCTCTGGGGCCAACGTCCTGACTTTC
>TRBV9|NA|TRBJ2-1|14|NA
CASSVGTVNNEQFF
TGTGCCAGCAGCGTAGGGACAGTCAACAATGAGCAGTTCTTC
>TRBV5-4|NA|TRBJ1-1|12|NA
CASSGEDTEAFF
TGTGCCAGCTCGGGGGAAGACACTGAAGCTTTCTTT
>TRBV11-3|TRBD2|TRBJ2-3|16|few
CASSFGLAGSTDTQYF
TGTGCCAGCAGCTTCGGACTAGCGGGATCCACAGATACGCAGTATTTT
>TRBV19|NA|TRBJ1-2|12|NA
CASTIGEAGYTF
TGTGCCAGTACCATAGGGGAGGCCGGCTACACCTTC
>TRBV11-2|NA|TRBJ2-5|15|NA
CASSLWGGGQETQYF
TGTGCCAGCAGCTTATGGGGAGGGGGGCAAGAGACCCAGTACTTC
>TRBV19|TRBD2|TRBJ2-3|15|NA
CASTSGLAGEDTQYF
TGTGCCAGTACCTCCGGACTAGCGGGAGAAGATACGCAGTATTTT
>TRBV7-2|TRBD1|TRBJ2-5|14|NA
CASSPQGVGETQYF
TGTGCCAGCAGCCCCCAGGGGGTCGGAGAGACCCAGTACTTC
>TRBV27|TRBD1|TRBJ2-7|14|NA
CASSQGTEGYEQYF
TGTGCCAGCAGCCAAGGGACAGAGGGTTACGAGCAGTACTTC
>TRBV5-6|TRBD1|TRBJ1-2|14|NA
CASSGQGHYDGYTF
TGTGCCAGCAGTGGACAGGGCCATTATGATGGCTACACCTTC
>TRBV2|NA|TRBJ1-2|12|NA
CASSATGYGYTF
TGTGCCAGCAGTGCCACTGGCTATGGCTACACCTTC
>TRBV6-5|NA|TRBJ1-5|14|once
CASSYVQGNQPQHF
TGTGCCAGCAGTTACGTACAGGGCAATCAGCCCCAGCATTTT